Following are 28 T cell receptor beta chains from one sample sequenced in a study of immune heterogeneity within non-small cell lung tumors. Template material comprised bulk tumor genomic DNA at approximately 600 ng per sample. Widely spaced biopsies, several per primary tumor, were obtained at surgery. It was patients with untreated, newly diagnosed non-small cell lung cancer who underwent curative surgery. TCR beta CDR3 amplification used multiplex PCR with 32 V and 13 J primers. TCRdb redid the calling of the multiplex PCR reads with MiXCR, one entry per CDR3 protein. The sample carries under 25,000 distinct CDR3 sequences, approximately 26% recorded once. Material: lung tumor tissue. Receptor source: a man aged 35 to 55 with non-small cell lung cancer.

This clonotype was counted only a few times. J is TRBJ1-1 and V is TRBV20-1; TRBD1 aligns across 7 bases. Germline CDR1 is DFQATT and CDR2 is SNEGSKA (reference sequence). V lost 7 bases, J lost 2 bases, and 10 bases stayed unmatched. This CDR3 is built from 14 residues. CDR3 nucleotides: TGCAGTGTCCCCCGGGACAGCAAAAACACTGAAGCTTTCTTT. Translated: CSVPRDSKNTEAFF.

This clonotype occurred many times. The chain joins TRBV6-1 to TRBJ2-7, with D maybe TRBD1 (5 bases). Germline CDR1 reads MNHNS; CDR2 reads SASEGT. CDR3 length: 14 amino acids. V was trimmed by 0 bases and J by 4 bases, leaving 10 bases between them. The CDR3 sequence: CASSEASGLYEQYF. In DNA, the CDR3 is TGTGCCAGCAGTGAAGCATCAGGGTTGTACGAGCAGTACTTC.

This clonotype was seen a handful of times. The CDR3 protein is CASSSMRDRRQNEQFF. CDR3 sequence (DNA): TGTGCCAGCAGCTCGATGAGGGACAGGAGGCAAAATGAGCAGTTCTTC. The rearrangement uses TRBV13 and TRBJ2-1, with 8 bases that match TRBD1. In germline, CDR1 is PRHDT, CDR2 FYEKMQ (reference sequence). The J segment lost 7 bases and the V segment lost 4 bases, leaving 12 bases of the junction unmatched. The CDR3 extends over 16 amino acids.

To note about this clonotype: This sequence may be a read error, since a much larger clone differs from it by one base. The chain is built from TRBV3-1 and TRBJ2-1, with 7 bases lining up with TRBD2. The CDR3 runs 14 residues. Germline V gene lookup returns CDR1 LGHDT and CDR2 YNNKEL (reference sequence). The CDR3 spells CTSSRGAGYNEQFF. The CDR3 DNA reads as TGTACCAGCAGCCGGGGAGCGGGGTACAATGAGCAGTTCTTC.

This clonotype was seen more than once but under ten times. The CDR3 nucleotides read TGTGCCACCAGTGATTCGGACCCAGACGATACGCAGTATTTT. It yields the protein CATSDSDPDDTQYF. V usage is TRBV24-1 and J usage is TRBJ2-3; D not certain. The V gene lost 2 bases and the J gene lost 6 bases, with 11 bases spanning the gap. CDR1 KGHDR and CDR2 SFDVKD come from the germline V gene. This CDR3 is built from 14 residues.

This clonotype is labeled as medium-sized. The chain employs TRBV19 and TRBJ1-2; D may be TRBD1 (5 bases). The V gene's germline CDR1 is LNHDA and CDR2 SQIVND (reference sequence). Trimming shortened V by 3 bases and J by 5 bases, and 10 bases separated the two germline ends. The CDR3 covers 13 residues. The CDR3 DNA sequence: TGTGCCAGTAGTATCGGGACCCTTTATGGCTACACCTTC. Protein product: CASSIGTLYGYTF.

This clonotype appeared a few times. This rearrangement joins TRBV19 to TRBJ1-1, with D possibly TRBD1 on 6 matching bases. CDR1 and CDR2 from the germline V gene are LNHDA and SQIVND (reference sequence). Trimming removed 1 base at V and 11 bases at J, with 11 bases between. The CDR3 is 12 amino acids. CDR3 sequence reads: CASSIGQGNAFF. CDR3 DNA: TGTGCCAGTAGTATAGGGCAGGGGAACGCTTTCTTT. The full variable domain, in which reference TRBV19 and TRBJ1-1 provide the parts outside the CDR3, is DGGITQSPKYLFRKEGQNVTLSCEQNLNHDAMYWYRQDPGQGLRLIYYSQIVNDFQKGDIAEGYSVSREKKESFPLTVTSAQKNPTAFYLCASSIGQGNAFFGQGTRLTVV.

In regard to this clonotype: A much larger clonotype is one base distant, so this may be a read error. For the CDR3, the DNA is TGTGCCATTAGCCCCCCGGTGGGTGGCTACACCTTC. Protein: CAISPPVGGYTF. This sequence joins TRBV19 and TRBJ1-2; D is uncertain. In germline, CDR1 is LNHDA, CDR2 SQIVND (reference sequence). Trimming took off 10 bases at V and 7 bases at J, with 16 bases between the two ends. The CDR3 totals 12 residues.

This clonotype came up a few times. The V call is TRBV6-1, the J call TRBJ2-7; D not certain. This CDR3 has 11 amino acids. Germline CDR1 reads MNHNS; CDR2 reads SASEGT. The germline V and J ends were trimmed by 0 bases and 4 bases, with 1 base remaining between them. CDR3 amino acids: CASSEAYEQYF. The CDR3 region has the DNA TGTGCCAGCAGTGAAGCGTACGAGCAGTACTTC.

This clonotype was counted between two and nine times. This chain uses TRBV12-3 or TRBV12-4 with TRBJ1-3; D gene uncertain. The CDR3 sequence is 15 residues long. The ends were cut back, 3 bases at V and 3 bases at J, with 12 bases in the middle. The CDR3 DNA sequence: TGTGCCAGCAGTTTTTCGAGGGCTGGTGGAAACACCATATATTTT. This sequence encodes CASSFSRAGGNTIYF.

This CDR3 is CSLGGSRRFNQPQHF. CDR3 in DNA: TGCAGCTTGGGGGGGTCCCGCCGTTTCAATCAGCCCCAGCATTTT. The chain links TRBV29-1 to TRBJ1-5; D possibly corresponds to TRBD1 (5 bases). V dropped 8 bases and J dropped 3 bases, with 20 bases sitting between them. Germline assignment: CDR1 SQVTM and CDR2 ANQGSEA. This CDR3 spans 15 amino acids.

This clonotype showed up just a few times. The chain couples TRBV18 to TRBJ2-7, with 8 bases aligning to TRBD1. Per the germline V gene, CDR1 is KGHSH and CDR2 is LQKENI. The CDR3 runs 16 residues. J gave up 4 bases and V 1 base, and 9 bases lay outside the gene matches. The CDR3 bases are TGTGCCAGCTCACCACTCGGCCGGACAGGGCAATACGAGCAGTACTTC. Its translation is CASSPLGRTGQYEQYF.

This clonotype was found a few times. Since no conserved phenylalanine or tryptophan closes the CDR3, a read error is the likely cause. The chain carries TRBV5-5 and TRBJ2-1, with 9 bases identical to TRBD2. The CDR3 consists of 18 residues. CDR1 and CDR2 from the germline V gene are SGHKS and YYEKEE (reference sequence). Germline trimming cut 0 bases from V and 5 bases from J; bases unmatched to any gene: 12. The CDR3 protein is CASSLAVVAGDEDNEQFS. The CDR3 nucleotides are TGTGCCAGCAGCTTGGCCGTGGTAGCGGGAGATGAGGACAATGAGCAGTTCTCC.

The chain carries TRBV27 and TRBJ2-3; D could derive from TRBD1 or TRBD2 (5 bases each). V was clipped by 1 base and J by 0 bases, with 11 bases between them. This CDR3 comprises 16 residues. Germline V gene lookup returns CDR1 MNHEY and CDR2 SMNVEV (reference sequence). The DNA of the CDR3 is TGTGCCAGCAGTTTATGGTGGGACCCCAGCACAGATACGCAGTATTTT. Translated, it gives CASSLWWDPSTDTQYF.

Comments on this clonotype: Possible read error: a much larger clone is one base away. This CDR3 is missing its conserved last phenylalanine or tryptophan, likely due to a read error. The genes are TRBV28 and TRBJ2-2; D may be TRBD1 (5 bases). The V end lost 6 bases, the J end lost 1 base, and 12 bases lay between the germline ends. The CDR3 loop spans 15 amino acids. Germline V gene lookup returns CDR1 MDHEN and CDR2 SYDVKM. In nucleotides, the CDR3 is TGTGCCAGCAGGTGGGCAGGGCGGAACACCGGGGAGCTGTTTTTA. Translation gives CASRWAGRNTGELFL.

V usage is TRBV9 and J usage is TRBJ2-5, with 7 bases that match TRBD2. Germline trimming cut 3 bases from V and 5 bases from J; bases unmatched to any gene: 10. CDR1 is SGDLS and CDR2 is YYNGEE in the germline V gene. This CDR3 is built from 15 residues. The CDR3 sequence: CASSAYGRYHETQYF. The CDR3 DNA reads as TGTGCCAGCAGCGCTTACGGGAGGTATCATGAGACCCAGTACTTC.

In this sample, this clonotype is medium-sized. V and J are TRBV2 and TRBJ1-2; unclear D gene. V was trimmed by 4 bases and J by 8 bases, leaving 14 bases between them. The CDR3 has 13 amino acids. Germline values: CDR1 SNHLY, CDR2 FYNNEI. CDR3: CASSATRREGYTF. CDR3 sequence (DNA): TGTGCCAGCAGTGCTACACGCCGTGAAGGCTACACCTTC.

The CDR3: CASSLSPQETQYF. CDR3 in DNA: TGTGCCAGCAGTTTAAGCCCACAAGAGACCCAGTACTTC. The V and J genes are TRBV12-3 or TRBV12-4 and TRBJ2-5; D is undetermined. V was clipped by 2 bases and J by 2 bases, with 6 bases between them. The CDR3 extends over 13 amino acids.

A word on this clonotype: An end of the junction does not agree with germline; a read error may underlie this. V gene TRBV7-3 combines with J gene TRBJ2-3; possibly TRBD2 for D (5 bases). The CDR3 has 15 residues. Germline CDR1 reads SGHTA; CDR2 reads FQGTGA. DNA of the CDR3: TGTGCCAGCGGCTTAACGTTAAACGGGGTGGATACGCAGTATTTT. Encoded protein: CASGLTLNGVDTQYF.

For this clonotype: The conserved phenylalanine or tryptophan is not found at the CDR3 terminus, so this likely reflects a read error. CDR3 bases: TGTGCCAGCGGAGGCCGGGACAGGGGGCCACGGGTGGGGACCCAGTACTTA. Translation gives CASGGRDRGPRVGTQYL. The chain joins TRBV3-1 to TRBJ2-5, with TRBD1 matching 12 bases. V lost 8 bases and J lost 7; bases outside the gene matches: 17. The CDR3 is 17 amino acids. Germline V gene lookup returns CDR1 LGHDT and CDR2 YNNKEL (reference sequence).

This clonotype was seen at least ten times. The chain recombines TRBV19 with TRBJ2-1, with 7 positions matching TRBD2. Germline-derived CDR1 and CDR2 are LNHDA and SQIVND (reference sequence). The CDR3 length is 14 residues. V shed 5 bases, J shed 13 bases, and the junction held 14 bases outside the gene matches. In DNA form, the CDR3 reads TGTGCCAGTAGTTTCTACACTTCTAGCGGACTACAGTTCTTC. The encoded protein is CASSFYTSSGLQFF. Full variable domain (rest looked up from reference TRBV19 and TRBJ2-1): DGGITQSPKYLFRKEGQNVTLSCEQNLNHDAMYWYRQDPGQGLRLIYYSQIVNDFQKGDIAEGYSVSREKKESFPLTVTSAQKNPTAFYLCASSFYTSSGLQFFGPGTRLTVL.

The V gene is TRBV7-9, the J gene TRBJ2-1, with 9 bases identical to TRBD2. The CDR3 has 15 amino acids. Germline V gives CDR1 SEHNR, CDR2 FQNEAQ (reference sequence). J gave up 9 bases and V 5 bases, and 11 bases lay outside the gene matches. CDR3 amino acids: CASSDRTSVSGEQFF. Written as DNA, the CDR3 is TGTGCCAGCAGCGACCGGACTAGCGTGAGTGGTGAGCAGTTCTTC.

About this clonotype: A much bigger clone sits one base away, suggesting this may be a read error. The chain carries TRBV19 and TRBJ2-1, with D possibly matching TRBD2 (6 bases). This CDR3 region has 17 residues. Germline CDR1 LNHDA, CDR2 SQIVND (reference sequence). Trimming removed 2 bases from V and 6 bases from J, with 20 bases in between. For the CDR3, the DNA is TGTGCCAGTAGTATATCCGGCAGCTGGAGGGCCTTCAATGAGCAGTTCTTC. Protein: CASSISGSWRAFNEQFF.

As concerns this clonotype: A much more abundant neighbour one base away suggests this may be a read error. The J gene is TRBJ1-2, the V gene TRBV10-3; 8 nucleotides align to TRBD1. Unmatched junction bases numbered 11, after V lost 10 bases and J lost 4 bases. The CDR3 length is 14 residues. Per the germline V gene, CDR1 is ENHRY and CDR2 is SYGVKD. The CDR3 bases are TGTGCCACCCGGGACAGGTGGGTAAGCTATGGCTACACCTTC. Protein product: CATRDRWVSYGYTF.

This clonotype is termed medium-sized. The chain carries TRBV19 and TRBJ2-3, with D possibly called TRBD1 or TRBD2 (7 bases each). Germline V CDR1 and CDR2: LNHDA, SQIVND (reference sequence). The V end lost 6 bases, the J end lost 4 bases, and 14 bases lay between the germline ends. The CDR3 runs 14 residues. The CDR3 region is CASRVRGGPDTQYF. DNA for the CDR3: TGTGCCAGTAGGGTCAGGGGGGGGCCAGATACGCAGTATTTT.

Of note for this clonotype: A junction end diverges from the germline sequence, so it may reflect a read error. The rearrangement uses TRBV11-2 and TRBJ2-7; 8 bases fit TRBD1. Germline values: CDR1 SGHAT, CDR2 FQNNGV. The CDR3 spans 15 residues. The CDR3 DNA reads TGTGCCAGCAGCTTAGATCTGGCAGGGGGCCGCGAGGAGTACTTC. Translated, it gives CASSLDLAGGREEYF.

In regard to this clonotype: A much larger clone lies one base from this, so it may be a read error. V usage is TRBV3-1 and J usage is TRBJ2-7; 7 bases map to TRBD2. This CDR3 region has 15 residues. Germline CDR1 LGHDT, CDR2 YNNKEL (reference sequence). DNA for the CDR3: TGTGCCAGCAGCCAAGATTTTGGCGGGAGTTACGAGGAGTACTTC. It codes for CASSQDFGGSYEEYF.

This clonotype was seen at least ten times. The chain uses TRBV4-1 and TRBJ2-2; the D is unclear. Trimming pared 0 bases from V and 0 bases from J, leaving 11 bases between. The CDR3 sequence is 17 residues long. Germline CDR1 is MGHRA and CDR2 is YSYEKL. The CDR3 is CASSQDRLRANTGELFF. In DNA, the CDR3 is TGCGCCAGCAGCCAAGATAGGCTACGCGCGAACACCGGGGAGCTGTTTTTT.